The subject of this entry is one T cell receptor beta chain. Antigen: not known. The CDR3 totals 13 residues. This specimen comes from a study of beta chain features in type 1 diabetes. Regarding the study as a whole: People with Type 1 diabetes carried modestly yet significantly shorter TCRB CDR3s in all four CD4+ subsets.

Every bit of the isolated RNA underwent reverse transcription, so sequencing read expressed TCRB transcripts. The method was immunoSEQ multiplex PCR; TCRdb's version includes in-frame clones alone and lacks a portion of them. The sample records 630,000 or so clones, 11% to 15% being singletons. The receptor was isolated from a man between 18 and 29 years old with type 1 diabetes. The sequenced sample was naive CD4+ T cells from blood. The chain links TRBV21-1 to TRBJ2-7. TRBV21-1 is labeled a pseudogene. The CDR3 DNA is TGTGCCAGCAGCAAACTGGCGTTCTACGAGCAGTACTTC. Its translation is CASSKLAFYEQYF.